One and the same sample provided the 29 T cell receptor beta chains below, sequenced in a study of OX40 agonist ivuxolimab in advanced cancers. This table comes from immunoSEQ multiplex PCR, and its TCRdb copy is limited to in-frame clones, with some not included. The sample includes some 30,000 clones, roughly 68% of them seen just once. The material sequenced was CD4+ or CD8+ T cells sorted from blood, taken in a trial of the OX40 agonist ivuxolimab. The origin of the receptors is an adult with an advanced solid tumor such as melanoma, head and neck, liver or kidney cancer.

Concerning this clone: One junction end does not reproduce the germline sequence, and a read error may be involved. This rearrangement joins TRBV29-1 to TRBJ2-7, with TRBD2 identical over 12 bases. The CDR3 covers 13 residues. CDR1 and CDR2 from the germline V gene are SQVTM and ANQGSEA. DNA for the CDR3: TGCAGCGTGAGACTAGCGGGGGACCACGAGCAGTGCTTC. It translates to CSVRLAGDHEQCF.

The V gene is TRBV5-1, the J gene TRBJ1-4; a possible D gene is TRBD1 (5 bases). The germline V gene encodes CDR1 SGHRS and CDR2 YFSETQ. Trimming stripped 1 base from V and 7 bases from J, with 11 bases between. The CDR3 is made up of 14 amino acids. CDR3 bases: TGCGCCAGCAGCTTGTGGGGGGAAGGTGAAAAACTGTTTTTT. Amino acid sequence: CASSLWGEGEKLFF.

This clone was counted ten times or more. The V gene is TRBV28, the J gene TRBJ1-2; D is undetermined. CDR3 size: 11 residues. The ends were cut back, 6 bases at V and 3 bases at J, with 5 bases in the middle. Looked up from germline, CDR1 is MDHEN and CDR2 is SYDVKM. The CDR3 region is CASRDYYGYTF. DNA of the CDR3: TGTGCCAGCAGGGACTACTATGGCTACACCTTC.

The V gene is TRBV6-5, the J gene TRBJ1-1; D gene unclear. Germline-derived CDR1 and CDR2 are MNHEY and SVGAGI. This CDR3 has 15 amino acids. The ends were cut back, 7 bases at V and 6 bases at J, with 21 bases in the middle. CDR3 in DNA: TGTGCCAGCATCCAGCTCGGGCTCCCGGGCGCTGAAGCTTTCTTT. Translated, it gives CASIQLGLPGAEAFF.

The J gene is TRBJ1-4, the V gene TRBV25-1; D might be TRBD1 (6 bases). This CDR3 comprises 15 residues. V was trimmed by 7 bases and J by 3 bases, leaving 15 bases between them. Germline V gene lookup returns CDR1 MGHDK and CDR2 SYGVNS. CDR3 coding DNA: TGTGCCAGCAACCCCGGAGGGGGATCTAATGAAAAACTGTTTTTT. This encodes CASNPGGGSNEKLFF.

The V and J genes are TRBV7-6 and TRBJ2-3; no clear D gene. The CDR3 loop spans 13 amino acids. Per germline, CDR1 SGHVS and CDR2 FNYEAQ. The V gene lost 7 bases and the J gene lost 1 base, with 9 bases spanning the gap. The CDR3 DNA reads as TGTGCCAGCAACCTAATAGGCACAGATACGCAGTATTTT. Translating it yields CASNLIGTDTQYF. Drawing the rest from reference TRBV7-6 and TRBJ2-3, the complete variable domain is GAGVSQSPRYKVTKRGQDVALRCDPISGHVSLYWYRQALGQGPEFLTYFNYEAQQDKSGLPNDRFSAERPEGSISTLTIQRTEQRDSAMYRCASNLIGTDTQYFGPGTRLTVL.

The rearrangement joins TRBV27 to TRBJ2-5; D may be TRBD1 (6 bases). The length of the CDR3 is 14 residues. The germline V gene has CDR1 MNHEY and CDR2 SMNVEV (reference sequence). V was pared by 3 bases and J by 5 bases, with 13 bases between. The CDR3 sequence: CASSLRRGTETQYF. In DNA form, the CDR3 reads TGTGCCAGCAGTTTGCGCAGGGGTACGGAGACCCAGTACTTC.

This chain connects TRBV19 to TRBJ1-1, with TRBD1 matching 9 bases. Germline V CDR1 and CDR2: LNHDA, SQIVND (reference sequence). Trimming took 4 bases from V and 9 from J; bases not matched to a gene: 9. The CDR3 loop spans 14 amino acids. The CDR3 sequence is CASSRGQGSSKAFF. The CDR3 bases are TGTGCCAGTAGTAGGGGACAGGGAAGCTCAAAAGCTTTCTTT. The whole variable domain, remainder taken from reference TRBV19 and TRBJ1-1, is DGGITQSPKYLFRKEGQNVTLSCEQNLNHDAMYWYRQDPGQGLRLIYYSQIVNDFQKGDIAEGYSVSREKKESFPLTVTSAQKNPTAFYLCASSRGQGSSKAFFGQGTRLTVV.

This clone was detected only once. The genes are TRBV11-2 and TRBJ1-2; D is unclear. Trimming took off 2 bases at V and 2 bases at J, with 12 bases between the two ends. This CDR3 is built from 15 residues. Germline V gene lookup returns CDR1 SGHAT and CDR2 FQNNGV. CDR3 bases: TGTGCCAGCAGCTTAAACCGGTGGGCGAACTATGGCTACACCTTC. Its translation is CASSLNRWANYGYTF.

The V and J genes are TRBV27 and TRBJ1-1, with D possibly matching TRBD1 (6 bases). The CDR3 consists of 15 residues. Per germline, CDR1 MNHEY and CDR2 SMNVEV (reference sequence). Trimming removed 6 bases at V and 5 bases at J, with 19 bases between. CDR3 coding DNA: TGTGCCAGCAGGTTTACGGACAGCATAATGACTGAAGCTTTCTTT. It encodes CASRFTDSIMTEAFF.

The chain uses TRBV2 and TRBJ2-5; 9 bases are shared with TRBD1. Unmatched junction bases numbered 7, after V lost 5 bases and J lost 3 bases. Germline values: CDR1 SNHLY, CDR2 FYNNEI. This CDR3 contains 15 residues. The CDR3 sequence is CASSPGTGREETQYF. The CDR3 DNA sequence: TGTGCCAGCAGTCCCGGGACAGGGCGAGAAGAGACCCAGTACTTC.

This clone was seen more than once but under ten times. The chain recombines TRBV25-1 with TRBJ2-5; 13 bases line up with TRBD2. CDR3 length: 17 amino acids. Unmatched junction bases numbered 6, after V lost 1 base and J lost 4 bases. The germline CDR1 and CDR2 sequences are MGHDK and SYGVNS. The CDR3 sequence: CASSELRLAGGGETQYF. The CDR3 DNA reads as TGTGCCAGCAGTGAATTACGACTAGCGGGGGGTGGAGAGACCCAGTACTTC.

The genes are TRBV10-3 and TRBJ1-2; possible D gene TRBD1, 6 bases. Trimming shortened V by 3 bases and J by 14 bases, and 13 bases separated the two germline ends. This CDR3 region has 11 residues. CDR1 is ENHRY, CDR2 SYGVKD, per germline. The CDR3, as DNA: TGTGCCATCAGTGACAGGGGTACGTGGACCTTC. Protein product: CAISDRGTWTF.

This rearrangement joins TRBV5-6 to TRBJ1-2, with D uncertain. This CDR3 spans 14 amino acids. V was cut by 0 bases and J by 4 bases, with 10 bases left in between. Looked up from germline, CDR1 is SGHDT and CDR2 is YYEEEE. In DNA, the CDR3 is TGTGCCAGCAGCTTGGATGGTCGCAGCTATGGCTACACCTTC. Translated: CASSLDGRSYGYTF.

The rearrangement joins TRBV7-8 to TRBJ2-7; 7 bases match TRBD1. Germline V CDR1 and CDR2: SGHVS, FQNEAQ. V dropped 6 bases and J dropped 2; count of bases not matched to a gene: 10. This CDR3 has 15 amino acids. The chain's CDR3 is CASSSPRQGTYEQYF. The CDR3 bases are TGTGCCAGCAGTTCCCCTCGACAGGGTACCTACGAGCAGTACTTC.

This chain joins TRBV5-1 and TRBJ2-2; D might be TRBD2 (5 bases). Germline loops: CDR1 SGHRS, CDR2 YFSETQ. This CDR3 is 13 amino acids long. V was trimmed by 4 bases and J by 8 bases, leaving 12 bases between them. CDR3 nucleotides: TGCGCCAGCAGCGGACGGGAAGCGGGGGAGCTGTTTTTT. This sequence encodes CASSGREAGELFF.

DNA of the CDR3: TGTGCTAGTGGCCCTGGGGGGGGCTCTGAGCAGTTCTTC. This gives the protein CASGPGGGSEQFF. This chain links TRBV12-5 with TRBJ2-1; weak D call: TRBD2 (7 bases). Between the trimmed V and J ends, which lost 6 bases and 9 bases, there was a span of 15 bases. CDR3 length: 13 residues. The V gene's germline CDR1 is LGHNT and CDR2 FRNRAP. The full variable domain, rest sourced from reference TRBV12-5 and TRBJ2-1, is DARVTQTPRHKVTEMGQEVTMRCQPILGHNTVFWYRQTMMQGLELLAYFRNRAPLDDSGMPKDRFSAEMPDATLATLKIQPSEPRDSAVYFCASGPGGGSEQFFGPGTRLTVL.

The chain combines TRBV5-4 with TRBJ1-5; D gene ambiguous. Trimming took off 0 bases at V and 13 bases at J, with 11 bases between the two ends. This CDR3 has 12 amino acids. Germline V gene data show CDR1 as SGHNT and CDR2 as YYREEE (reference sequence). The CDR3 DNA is TGTGCCAGCAGCTTGGGCGAGACGGGGCAGCATTTT. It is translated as CASSLGETGQHF.

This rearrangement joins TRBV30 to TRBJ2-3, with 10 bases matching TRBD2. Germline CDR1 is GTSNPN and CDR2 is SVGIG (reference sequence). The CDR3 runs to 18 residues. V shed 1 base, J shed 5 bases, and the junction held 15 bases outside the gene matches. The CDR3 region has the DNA TGTGCCTGGAGTGGACTAGCGGGTGCCGCTTGTCCCCAAGATACGCAGTATTTT. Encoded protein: CAWSGLAGAACPQDTQYF.

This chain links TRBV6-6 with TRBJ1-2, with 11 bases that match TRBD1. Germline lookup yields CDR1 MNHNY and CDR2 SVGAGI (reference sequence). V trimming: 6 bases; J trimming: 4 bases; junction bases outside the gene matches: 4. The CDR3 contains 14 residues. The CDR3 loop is CASSRGQGAYGYTF. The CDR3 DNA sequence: TGTGCCAGCAGCCGTGGACAGGGGGCCTATGGCTACACCTTC.

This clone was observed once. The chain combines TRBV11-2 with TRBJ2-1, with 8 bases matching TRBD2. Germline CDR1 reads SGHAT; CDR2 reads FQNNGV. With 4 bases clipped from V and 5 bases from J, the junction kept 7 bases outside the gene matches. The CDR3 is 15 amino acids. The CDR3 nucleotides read TGTGCCAGCAGCTCTCGACTAGCGACCCACAATGAGCAGTTCTTC. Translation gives CASSSRLATHNEQFF.

The CDR3 loop reads CASSLSGTPYGYTF. As DNA, the CDR3 is TGTGCCAGCAGCTTGTCGGGTACCCCTTATGGCTACACCTTC. The chain couples TRBV5-6 to TRBJ1-2; D not certain. Trimming took 1 base from V and 5 from J, leaving 12 bases between them. CDR3 length equals 14 residues. Germline V CDR1 and CDR2: SGHDT, YYEEEE.

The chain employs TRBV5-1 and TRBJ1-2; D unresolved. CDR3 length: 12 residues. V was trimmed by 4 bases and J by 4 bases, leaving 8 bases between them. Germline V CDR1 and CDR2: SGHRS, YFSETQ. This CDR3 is CASSVNSYGYTF. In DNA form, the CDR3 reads TGCGCCAGCAGCGTGAACAGCTATGGCTACACCTTC.

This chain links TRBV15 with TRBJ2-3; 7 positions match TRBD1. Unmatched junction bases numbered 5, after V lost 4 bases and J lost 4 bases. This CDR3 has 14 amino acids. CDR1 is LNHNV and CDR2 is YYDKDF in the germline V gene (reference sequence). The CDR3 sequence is CATSNGQAADTQYF. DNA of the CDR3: TGTGCCACCAGCAACGGACAGGCGGCAGATACGCAGTATTTT.

The CDR3 loop reads CASSLSRETREQFF. The CDR3, as DNA: TGTGCCAGCAGTTTATCGAGGGAGACCAGGGAGCAGTTCTTC. The J gene is TRBJ2-1, the V gene TRBV27, with D possibly being TRBD2 (5 bases). The germline V gene has CDR1 MNHEY and CDR2 SMNVEV (reference sequence). CDR3 size: 14 residues. V dropped 0 bases and J dropped 10 bases, with 13 bases sitting between them.

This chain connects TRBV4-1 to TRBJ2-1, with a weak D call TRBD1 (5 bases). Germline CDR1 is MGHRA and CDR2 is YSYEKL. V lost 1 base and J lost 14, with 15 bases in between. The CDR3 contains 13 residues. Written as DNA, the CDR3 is TGCGCCAGCAGCCAAGTTGTGTCAGGGTCTGAGTTCTTC. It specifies CASSQVVSGSEFF.

The CDR3 spells CASSNRGATNEKLFF. The CDR3 DNA reads TGTGCCAGTAGTAATCGGGGGGCAACTAATGAAAAACTGTTTTTT. The V and J genes are TRBV19 and TRBJ1-4, with D maybe TRBD1 (5 bases). CDR1 is LNHDA and CDR2 is SQIVND in the germline V gene (reference sequence). There are 15 residues in the CDR3. V lost 4 bases and J 0 bases, leaving 9 bases between the germline ends.

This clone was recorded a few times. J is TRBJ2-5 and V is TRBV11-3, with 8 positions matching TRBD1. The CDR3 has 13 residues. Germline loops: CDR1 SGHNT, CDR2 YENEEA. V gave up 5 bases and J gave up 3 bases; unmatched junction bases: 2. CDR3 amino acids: CASSPDREETQYF. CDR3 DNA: TGTGCCAGCAGCCCGGACAGGGAAGAGACCCAGTACTTC. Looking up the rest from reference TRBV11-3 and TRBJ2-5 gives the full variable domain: EAGVVQSPRYKIIEKKQPVAFWCNPISGHNTLYWYLQNLGQGPELLIRYENEEAVDDSQLPKDRFSAERLKGVDSTLKIQPAELGDSAVYLCASSPDREETQYFGPGTRLLVL.

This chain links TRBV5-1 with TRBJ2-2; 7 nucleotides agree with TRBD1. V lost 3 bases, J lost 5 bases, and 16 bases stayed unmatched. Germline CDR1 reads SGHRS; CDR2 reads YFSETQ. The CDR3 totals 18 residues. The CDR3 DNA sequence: TGCGCCAGCAGCTCCGGACAGGCCCGAAGTTTTAGGACCGGGGAGCTGTTTTTT. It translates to CASSSGQARSFRTGELFF.